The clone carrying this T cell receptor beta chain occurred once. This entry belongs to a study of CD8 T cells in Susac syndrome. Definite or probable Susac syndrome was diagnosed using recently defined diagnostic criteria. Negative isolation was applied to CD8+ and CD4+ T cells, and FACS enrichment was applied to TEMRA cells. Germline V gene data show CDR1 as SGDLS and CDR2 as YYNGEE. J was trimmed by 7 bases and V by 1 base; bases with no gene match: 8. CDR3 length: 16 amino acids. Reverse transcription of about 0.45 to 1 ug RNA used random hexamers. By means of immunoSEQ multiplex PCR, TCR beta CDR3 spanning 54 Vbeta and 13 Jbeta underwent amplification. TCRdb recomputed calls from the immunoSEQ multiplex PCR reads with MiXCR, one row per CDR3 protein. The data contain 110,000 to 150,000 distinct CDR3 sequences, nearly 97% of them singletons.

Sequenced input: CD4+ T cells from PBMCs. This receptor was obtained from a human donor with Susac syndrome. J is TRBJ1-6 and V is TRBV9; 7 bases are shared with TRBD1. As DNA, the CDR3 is TGTGCCAGCAGCGTAAGTCCGGGACAGACCAATTCACCCCTCCACTTT. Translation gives CASSVSPGQTNSPLHF.